Included here is one T cell receptor beta chain sequence, with context. Sequenced by immunoSEQ multiplex PCR; TCRdb stores in-frame clones only, minus some. The sample comprises about 60,000 clones, 93% of which are singletons, and around 1.7% rests with the top ten. The data stem from a study of T cell changes during pregnancy in multiple sclerosis. This CDR3 is 14 amino acids long. The germline gives CDR1 KGHSH, CDR2 LQKENI. The junction had 5 bases not matched to a gene; V was cut back by 3 bases and J by 4 bases. Material: peripheral blood, obtained after pregnancy. The gene calls are TRBV18 and TRBJ2-7, with 8 bases matching TRBD2. The source of this sequence is a female donor with multiple sclerosis, enrolled in a pregnancy study. The CDR3 DNA sequence: TGTGCCAGCTCACCGGCTAGCGGGTCGTACGAGCAGTACTTC. Translating gives CASSPASGSYEQYF.